The clone carrying this T cell receptor beta chain was counted many times. TCRdb called the 5' RACE reads again in MiXCR, with one record for every CDR3 protein. The sample has tens of thousands of distinct CDR3 sequences, under 14% seen once. The sample belongs to a study of early T cells in non-severe SARS-CoV-2 infection. The wider study: The authors sequenced bulk RNA from unsorted whole blood, leaving chains unpaired.

J lost 4 bases, V lost 7 bases, and 10 bases had no gene match. The CDR3 has 15 residues. Germline assignment: CDR1 MNHEY and CDR2 SVGAGI. The chain uses TRBV6-5 and TRBJ1-5; 7 bases match TRBD1. Sample: whole blood. This clonotype was sampled from an adult who was a healthcare worker with PCR-confirmed SARS-CoV-2 infection or an uninfected control (not recorded which). The CDR3 protein is CASKARGLINQPQHF. CDR3 DNA sequence: TGTGCCAGCAAGGCAAGGGGGCTCATTAATCAGCCCCAGCATTTT.